This T cell receptor beta chain was recovered during a study of control samples from healthy donors and cancer patients. The assay was immunoSEQ multiplex PCR, and TCRdb's table has in-frame clones only and misses some. The table shows hundreds of thousands of clones, with about nine tenths occurring only once. Germline V gene sequence: CDR1 MNHEY, CDR2 SVGAGI. This CDR3 is 11 amino acids long. V dropped 4 bases and J dropped 9 bases, with 9 bases sitting between them. The chain uses TRBV6-5 and TRBJ1-1, with no clear D. This clonotype was obtained from a man aged 35-49 years with head and neck cancer. The specimen sequenced was PBMCs. CDR3 protein: CASSSPGKAFF. The CDR3 nucleotides read TGTGCCAGCAGTTCCCCGGGGAAAGCTTTCTTT.